This TCR beta chain was sequenced for a study of control samples from healthy donors and cancer patients. The data were produced by immunoSEQ multiplex PCR, yet TCRdb's version contains in-frame clones alone and is incomplete. The sample contains 95,000 to 130,000 clones, more than 75% of which appear only once. From germline, CDR1 is SEHNR and CDR2 FQNEAQ (reference sequence). V lost 5 bases, J lost 4 bases, and 4 bases stayed unmatched. This CDR3 region has 14 residues. Material: blood. The sequence was collected from a woman in her 70s in good health. The chain has TRBV7-9 and TRBJ1-2; TRBD1 matches 10 bases. CDR3 region: CASSPGQGGYGYTF. The CDR3 nucleotides are TGTGCCAGCAGCCCAGGACAGGGGGGCTATGGCTACACCTTC.